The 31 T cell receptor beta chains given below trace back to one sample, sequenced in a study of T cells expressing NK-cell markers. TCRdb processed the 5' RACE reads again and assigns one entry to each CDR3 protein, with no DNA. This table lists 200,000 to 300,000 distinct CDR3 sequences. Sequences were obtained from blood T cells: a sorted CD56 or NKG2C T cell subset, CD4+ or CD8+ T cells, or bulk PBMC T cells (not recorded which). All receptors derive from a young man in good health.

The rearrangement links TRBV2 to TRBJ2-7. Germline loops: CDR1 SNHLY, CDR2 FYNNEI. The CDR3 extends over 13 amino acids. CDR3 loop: CASSESRSYEQYF. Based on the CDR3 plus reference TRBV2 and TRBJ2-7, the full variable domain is EPEVTQTPSHQVTQMGQEVILRCVPISNHLYFYWYRQILGQKVEFLVSFYNNEISEKSEIFDDQFSVERPDGSNFTLKIRSTKLEDSAMYFCASSESRSYEQYFGPGTRLTVT.

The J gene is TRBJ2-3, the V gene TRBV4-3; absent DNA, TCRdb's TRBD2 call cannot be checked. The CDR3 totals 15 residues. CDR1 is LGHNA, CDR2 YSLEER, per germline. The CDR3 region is CASSETRQAKNTQYF.

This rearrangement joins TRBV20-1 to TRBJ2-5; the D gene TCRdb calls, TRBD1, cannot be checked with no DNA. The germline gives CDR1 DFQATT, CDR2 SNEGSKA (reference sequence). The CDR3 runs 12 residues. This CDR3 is CSAGRNTETQYF.

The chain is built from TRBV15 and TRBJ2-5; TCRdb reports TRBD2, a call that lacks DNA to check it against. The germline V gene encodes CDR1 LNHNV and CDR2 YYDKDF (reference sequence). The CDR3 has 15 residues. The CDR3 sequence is CATSRRLAGKETQYF.

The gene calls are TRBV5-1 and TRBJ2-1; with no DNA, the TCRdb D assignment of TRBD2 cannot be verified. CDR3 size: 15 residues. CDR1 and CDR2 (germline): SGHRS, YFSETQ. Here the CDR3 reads CASSPVSGRATEQFF.

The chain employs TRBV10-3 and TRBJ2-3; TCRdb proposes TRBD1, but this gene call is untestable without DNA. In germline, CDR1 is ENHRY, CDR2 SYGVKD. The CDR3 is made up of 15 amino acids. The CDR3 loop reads CAISAGVGPTDTQYF.

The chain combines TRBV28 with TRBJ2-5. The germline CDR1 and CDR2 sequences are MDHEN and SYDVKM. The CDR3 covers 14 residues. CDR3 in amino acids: CASRGHMTRETQYF.

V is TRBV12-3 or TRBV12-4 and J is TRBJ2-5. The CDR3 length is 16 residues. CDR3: CASSLALGPTQETQYF.

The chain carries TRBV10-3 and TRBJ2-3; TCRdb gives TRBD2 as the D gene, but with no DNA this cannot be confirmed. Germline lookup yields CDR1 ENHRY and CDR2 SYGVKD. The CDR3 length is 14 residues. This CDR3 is CAISPAGGGDTQYF.

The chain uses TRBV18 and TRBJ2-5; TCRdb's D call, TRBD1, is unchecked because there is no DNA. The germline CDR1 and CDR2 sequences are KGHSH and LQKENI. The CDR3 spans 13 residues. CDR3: CASSRTGPETQYF.

The CDR3 reads CASSWGQGSLRRNGGEQYF. V usage is TRBV11-1 and J usage is TRBJ2-7; the TCRdb D gene call, TRBD1, has no DNA to confirm it. Germline CDR1 is SGHAT and CDR2 is FQDESV (reference sequence). CDR3 length: 19 amino acids. Full variable domain (remainder filled in from reference TRBV11-1 and TRBJ2-7): EAEVAQSPRYKITEKSQAVAFWCDPISGHATLYWYRQILGQGPELLVQFQDESVVDDSQLPKDRFSAERLKGVDSTLKIQPAELGDSAMYLCASSWGQGSLRRNGGEQYFGPGTRLTVT.

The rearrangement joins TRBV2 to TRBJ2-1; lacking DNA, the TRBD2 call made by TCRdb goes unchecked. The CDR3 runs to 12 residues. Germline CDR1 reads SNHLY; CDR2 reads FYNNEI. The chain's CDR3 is CAARGGSNEQFF.

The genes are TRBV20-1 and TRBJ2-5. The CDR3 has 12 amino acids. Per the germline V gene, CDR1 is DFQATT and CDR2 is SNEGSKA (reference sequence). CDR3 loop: CSALSRQETQYF.

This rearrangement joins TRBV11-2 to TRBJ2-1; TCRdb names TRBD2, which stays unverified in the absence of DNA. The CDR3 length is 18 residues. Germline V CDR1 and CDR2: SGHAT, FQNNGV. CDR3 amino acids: CASSLIRGRTSSYNEQFF.

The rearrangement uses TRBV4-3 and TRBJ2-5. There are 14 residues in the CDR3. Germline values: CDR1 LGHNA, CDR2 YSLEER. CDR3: CASSQVMGPETQYF.

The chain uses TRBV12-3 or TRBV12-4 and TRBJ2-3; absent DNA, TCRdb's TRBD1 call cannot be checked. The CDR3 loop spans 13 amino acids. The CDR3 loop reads CASSLLSADTQYF.

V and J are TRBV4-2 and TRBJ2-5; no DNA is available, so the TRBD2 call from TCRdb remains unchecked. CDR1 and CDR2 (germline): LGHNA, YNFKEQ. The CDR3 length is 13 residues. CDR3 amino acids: CASSPLAGETQYF.

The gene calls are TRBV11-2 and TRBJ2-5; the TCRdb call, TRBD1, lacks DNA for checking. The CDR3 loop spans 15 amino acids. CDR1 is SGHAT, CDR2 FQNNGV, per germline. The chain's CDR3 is CASSHHRGFEETQYF.

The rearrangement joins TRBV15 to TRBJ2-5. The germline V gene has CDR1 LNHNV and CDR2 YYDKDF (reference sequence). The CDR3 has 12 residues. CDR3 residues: CATSRDLTGQYF.

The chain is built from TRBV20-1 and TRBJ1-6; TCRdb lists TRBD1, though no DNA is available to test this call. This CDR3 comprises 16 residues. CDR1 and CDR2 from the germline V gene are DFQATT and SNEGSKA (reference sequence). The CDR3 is CSARPRGSSYNSPLHF.

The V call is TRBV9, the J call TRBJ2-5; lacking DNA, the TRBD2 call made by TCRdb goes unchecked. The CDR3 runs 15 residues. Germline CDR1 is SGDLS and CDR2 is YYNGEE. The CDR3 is CASSVVGGPRETQYF. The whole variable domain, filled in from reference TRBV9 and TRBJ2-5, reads DSGVTQTPKHLITATGQRVTLRCSPRSGDLSVYWYQQSLDQGLQFLIQYYNGEERAKGNILERFSAQQFPDLHSELNLSSLELGDSALYFCASSVVGGPRETQYFGPGTRLLVL.

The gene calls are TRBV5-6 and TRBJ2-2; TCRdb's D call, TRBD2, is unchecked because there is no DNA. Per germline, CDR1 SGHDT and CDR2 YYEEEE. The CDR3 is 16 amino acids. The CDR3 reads CASSLTSGSHTGELFF. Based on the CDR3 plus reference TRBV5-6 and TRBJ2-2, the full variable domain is DAGVTQSPTHLIKTRGQQVTLRCSPKSGHDTVSWYQQALGQGPQFIFQYYEEEERQRGNFPDRFSGHQFPNYSSELNVNALLLGDSALYLCASSLTSGSHTGELFFGEGSRLTVL.

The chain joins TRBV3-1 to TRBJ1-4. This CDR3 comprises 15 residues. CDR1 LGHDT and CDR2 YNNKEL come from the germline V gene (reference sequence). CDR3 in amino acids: CASSSRLLTNEKLFF.

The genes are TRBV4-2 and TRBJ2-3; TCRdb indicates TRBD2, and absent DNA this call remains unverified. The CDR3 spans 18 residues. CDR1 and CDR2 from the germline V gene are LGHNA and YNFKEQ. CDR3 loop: CASSQEVESGAGTDTQYF.

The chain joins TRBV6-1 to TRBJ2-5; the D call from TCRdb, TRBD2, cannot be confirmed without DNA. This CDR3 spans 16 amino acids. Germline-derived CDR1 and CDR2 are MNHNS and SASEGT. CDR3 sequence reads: CATQNRLAGGQETQYF.

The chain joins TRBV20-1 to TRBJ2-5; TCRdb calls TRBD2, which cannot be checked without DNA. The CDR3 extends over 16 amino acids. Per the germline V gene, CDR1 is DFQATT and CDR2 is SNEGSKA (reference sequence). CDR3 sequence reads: CSARGPLAGVKETQYF.

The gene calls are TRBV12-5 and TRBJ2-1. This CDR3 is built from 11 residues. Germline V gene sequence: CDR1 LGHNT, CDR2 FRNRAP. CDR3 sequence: CASGDLMRQFF.

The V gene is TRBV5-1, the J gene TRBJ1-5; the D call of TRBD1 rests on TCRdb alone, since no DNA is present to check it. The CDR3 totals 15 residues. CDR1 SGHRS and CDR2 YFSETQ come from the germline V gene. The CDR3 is CASSLGQGANQPQHF.

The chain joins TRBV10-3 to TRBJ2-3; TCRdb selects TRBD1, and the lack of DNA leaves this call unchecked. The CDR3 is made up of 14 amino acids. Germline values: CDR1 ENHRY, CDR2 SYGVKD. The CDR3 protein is CAISGPGSTDTQYF.

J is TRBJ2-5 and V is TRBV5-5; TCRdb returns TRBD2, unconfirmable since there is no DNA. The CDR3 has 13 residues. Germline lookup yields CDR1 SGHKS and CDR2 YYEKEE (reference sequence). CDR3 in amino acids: CASSVPGLKTQYF.

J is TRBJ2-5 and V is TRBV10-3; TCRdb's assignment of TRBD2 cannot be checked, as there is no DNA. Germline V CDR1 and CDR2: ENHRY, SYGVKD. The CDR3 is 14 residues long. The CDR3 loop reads CAISLAGVGETQYF.